A single sample is the source of the 26 T cell receptor beta chains below, sequenced in a study of T cell changes during pregnancy in multiple sclerosis. The protocol was immunoSEQ multiplex PCR, while the TCRdb copy is restricted to in-frame clones and leaves out a portion. Of some 42,000 clones listed, roughly 85% were seen once; the top ten hold under 0.95%. Sequencing used CD4+ T cells from peripheral blood mononuclear cells, obtained after pregnancy. These receptors were obtained from a female donor with multiple sclerosis, enrolled in a pregnancy study.

The J gene is TRBJ1-1, the V gene TRBV5-4; the D gene is possibly TRBD1 (6 bases). Trimming left V 4 bases short and J 6 bases short, with 16 bases between. The CDR3 is 14 amino acids. The germline V gene has CDR1 SGHNT and CDR2 YYREEE (reference sequence). CDR3 residues: CASSPKDRSSEAFF. CDR3 DNA: TGTGCCAGCAGCCCAAAGGACAGATCATCTGAAGCTTTCTTT.

The chain joins TRBV5-1 to TRBJ1-1; D perhaps matches TRBD1 (5 bases). The CDR3 is 13 residues long. CDR1 is SGHRS, CDR2 YFSETQ, per germline. Trimming took off 5 bases at V and 2 bases at J, with 10 bases between the two ends. CDR3 in DNA: TGCGCCAGCAGACGGGACTCAAACACTGAAGCTTTCTTT. Translated: CASRRDSNTEAFF. Full variable domain (remainder filled in from reference TRBV5-1 and TRBJ1-1): KAGVTQTPRYLIKTRGQQVTLSCSPISGHRSVSWYQQTPGQGLQFLFEYFSETQRNKGNFPGRFSGRQFSNSRSEMNVSTLELGDSALYLCASRRDSNTEAFFGQGTRLTVV.

The gene calls are TRBV28 and TRBJ1-3; the D gene is possibly TRBD1 (5 bases). Germline values: CDR1 MDHEN, CDR2 SYDVKM. This CDR3 has 14 residues. V lost 6 bases and J 0 bases, leaving 9 bases between the germline ends. In nucleotides, the CDR3 is TGTGCCAGCAGAGAAGGGGTCTCTGGAAACACCATATATTTT. It translates to CASREGVSGNTIYF. The entire variable domain, with the rest obtained from reference TRBV28 and TRBJ1-3, is as follows: DVKVTQSSRYLVKRTGEKVFLECVQDMDHENMFWYRQDPGLGLRLIYFSYDVKMKEKGDIPEGYSVSREKKERFSLILESASTNQTSMYLCASREGVSGNTIYFGEGSWLTVV.

The V gene is TRBV30, the J gene TRBJ1-4; D is perhaps TRBD1 (5 bases). Germline V gene data show CDR1 as GTSNPN and CDR2 as SVGIG (reference sequence). The CDR3 is 13 amino acids. V dropped 6 bases and J dropped 0 bases, with 8 bases sitting between them. CDR3 sequence: CACQGSTNEKLFF. The CDR3 DNA follows: TGTGCCTGTCAGGGTTCAACTAATGAAAAACTGTTTTTT.

The chain carries TRBV18 and TRBJ1-2; 7 bases match TRBD1. The trim removed 3 bases at V and 6 bases at J, leaving 4 bases unmatched. The V gene's germline CDR1 is KGHSH and CDR2 LQKENI. The CDR3 is 13 amino acids. This chain's CDR3 is CASSPGQDHGYTF. The CDR3 DNA reads TGTGCCAGCTCACCCGGACAGGATCATGGCTACACCTTC. The complete variable domain, with remaining parts taken from reference TRBV18 and TRBJ1-2, reads NAGVMQNPRHLVRRRGQEARLRCSPMKGHSHVYWYRQLPEEGLKFMVYLQKENIIDESGMPKERFSAEFPKEGPSILRIQQVVRGDSAAYFCASSPGQDHGYTFGSGTRLTVV.

The chain combines TRBV7-2 with TRBJ1-3, with unresolved D. The germline gives CDR1 SGHTA, CDR2 FQGNSA. The CDR3 length is 17 residues. The V and J ends lost 5 bases and 1 base respectively, with 18 bases between them. CDR3 coding DNA: TGTGCCAGCAGCCTACGCGAGCGGGGATATTCTGGAAACACCATATATTTT. Translating gives CASSLRERGYSGNTIYF.

Here the CDR3 reads CASSQGQGPYEQYF. In nucleotides, the CDR3 is TGTGCCAGCAGTCAAGGGCAGGGTCCCTACGAGCAGTACTTC. J is TRBJ2-7 and V is TRBV6-1; weak D call: TRBD1 (5 bases). This CDR3 region has 14 residues. With 5 bases removed from V and 2 bases from J, the gap between germline ends came to 13 bases. CDR1 is MNHNS and CDR2 is SASEGT in the germline V gene.

The chain is built from TRBV11-2 and TRBJ2-2, with D possibly being TRBD1 (5 bases). Trimming stripped 1 base from V and 2 bases from J, with 11 bases between. Germline V CDR1 and CDR2: SGHAT, FQNNGV. The CDR3 is made up of 16 amino acids. CDR3 sequence reads: CASSLGAGSNTGELFF. The CDR3 DNA reads as TGTGCCAGCAGCTTAGGGGCAGGGTCTAACACCGGGGAGCTGTTTTTT. Combining the CDR3 with reference TRBV11-2 and TRBJ2-2 gives the whole variable domain EAGVAQSPRYKIIEKRQSVAFWCNPISGHATLYWYQQILGQGPKLLIQFQNNGVVDDSQLPKDRFSAERLKGVDSTLKIQPAKLEDSAVYLCASSLGAGSNTGELFFGEGSRLTVL.

V and J are TRBV10-3 and TRBJ1-2, with D possibly being TRBD1 (5 bases). With 8 bases removed from V and 4 bases from J, the gap between germline ends came to 23 bases. The CDR3 runs to 16 residues. Looked up from germline, CDR1 is ENHRY and CDR2 is SYGVKD. The CDR3 DNA sequence: TGTGCCATCTGGGAGGCCCTGCCGTCTAGGGGCTATGGCTACACCTTC. Translating it yields CAIWEALPSRGYGYTF.

This sequence joins TRBV5-1 and TRBJ2-7; weak D call: TRBD2 (7 bases). Germline CDR1 SGHRS, CDR2 YFSETQ. Deletions cut 7 bases from V and 1 base from J, with 15 bases between. The CDR3 length is 14 residues. The CDR3 reads CASGGGGPSYEQYF. The CDR3, as DNA: TGCGCCAGCGGTGGGGGGGGGCCATCCTACGAGCAGTACTTC.

The chain joins TRBV10-3 to TRBJ1-4; TRBD1 matches at 11 bases. CDR3 length: 17 amino acids. The V gene end was trimmed by 3 bases and the J gene end by 7 bases; junction bases not matched to a gene: 10. The germline CDR1 and CDR2 sequences are ENHRY and SYGVKD. As DNA, the CDR3 is TGTGCCATCAGTGACCAATCGAGGGGGACAGGGGGTGAAAAACTGTTTTTT. The encoded protein is CAISDQSRGTGGEKLFF.

The chain is built from TRBV5-1 and TRBJ2-5, with 8 bases matching TRBD2. With V trimmed by 4 bases and J by 5 bases, 7 bases remained unmatched. Germline loops: CDR1 SGHRS, CDR2 YFSETQ. The CDR3 is made up of 14 amino acids. CDR3 DNA: TGCGCCAGCAGCCCGGGGGGGGGAGCGGAGACCCAGTACTTC. Protein: CASSPGGGAETQYF.

V usage is TRBV5-1 and J usage is TRBJ2-3, with 11 bases fitting TRBD2. J gave up 2 bases and V 3 bases, and 8 bases lay outside the gene matches. This CDR3 has 17 amino acids. The germline gives CDR1 SGHRS, CDR2 YFSETQ. Here the CDR3 reads CASSSMTSGVPTDTQYF. The CDR3 nucleotides read TGCGCCAGCAGCTCCATGACTAGCGGGGTACCCACAGATACGCAGTATTTT.

V gene TRBV6-6 combines with J gene TRBJ2-7, with TRBD1 matching over 11 bases. J was trimmed by 6 bases and V by 5 bases; bases with no gene match: 6. The CDR3 is 14 residues long. Germline CDR1 reads MNHNY; CDR2 reads SVGAGI (reference sequence). CDR3: CASSDRTGGGEQYF. CDR3 nucleotides: TGTGCCAGCAGTGACAGGACAGGGGGCGGCGAGCAGTACTTC.

This chain links TRBV6-5 with TRBJ2-1; possible D gene TRBD2, 6 bases. Trimming left V 4 bases short and J 7 bases short, with 17 bases between. The CDR3 length is 15 residues. The germline CDR1 and CDR2 sequences are MNHEY and SVGAGI. The CDR3 sequence: CASSSGGPSENEQFF. DNA of the CDR3: TGTGCCAGCAGTTCCGGGGGTCCCTCGGAGAATGAGCAGTTCTTC.

The rearrangement joins TRBV7-2 to TRBJ2-5; 11 bases map to TRBD2. CDR3 length equals 17 residues. Germline CDR1 and CDR2: SGHTA and FQGNSA. V trimming: 1 base; J trimming: 5 bases; junction bases outside the gene matches: 9. CDR3 sequence reads: CASSLGGSGGAGETQYF. The CDR3 region has the DNA TGTGCCAGCAGCTTAGGAGGTAGCGGGGGGGCCGGGGAGACCCAGTACTTC.

The V gene is TRBV4-3, the J gene TRBJ2-3; TRBD2 aligns across 8 bases. The CDR3 is 17 residues long. The V gene's germline CDR1 is LGHNA and CDR2 YSLEER. The trim removed 3 bases at V and 1 base at J, leaving 9 bases unmatched. The CDR3 spells CASSQELAGGGTDTQYF. For the CDR3, the DNA is TGCGCCAGCAGCCAGGAACTCGCCGGGGGGGGCACAGATACGCAGTATTTT.

This clone was found a few times. The chain carries TRBV10-1 and TRBJ1-2; D might be TRBD1 (6 bases). CDR3 length: 17 amino acids. Per germline, CDR1 WNHNN and CDR2 SYGVQD (reference sequence). V was shortened by 5 bases and J by 8 bases, with 27 bases between the two germline ends. The CDR3 coding sequence is TGCGCCAGCAGTCAACGGCTACAGGGAAGGGGCCCCTGGGGCTACACCTTC. This encodes CASSQRLQGRGPWGYTF.

CDR3 loop: CASIPGTAGDGYTF. DNA of the CDR3: TGTGCCAGCATTCCCGGGACAGCGGGGGATGGCTACACCTTC. The J gene is TRBJ1-2, the V gene TRBV28; 7 bases align to TRBD1. The germline gives CDR1 MDHEN, CDR2 SYDVKM. V was clipped by 7 bases and J by 6 bases; unmatched bases: 11. CDR3 size: 14 residues.

V gene TRBV6-5 combines with J gene TRBJ1-2, with D possibly being TRBD1 (6 bases). Between the trimmed V and J ends, which lost 6 bases and 6 bases, there was a span of 17 bases. This CDR3 is built from 14 residues. CDR1 is MNHEY, CDR2 SVGAGI, per germline. CDR3 residues: CASRRRGAGDGYTF. The CDR3 DNA follows: TGTGCCAGCAGACGCCGGGGGGCAGGCGATGGCTACACCTTC.

The chain is built from TRBV30 and TRBJ2-7, with 9 bases matching TRBD1. CDR3 length equals 14 residues. Germline CDR1 reads GTSNPN; CDR2 reads SVGIG (reference sequence). The J segment lost 4 bases and the V segment lost 4 bases, leaving 8 bases of the junction unmatched. The CDR3 reads CAWTMDRGSYEQYF. CDR3 nucleotide sequence: TGTGCCTGGACTATGGACAGGGGATCGTACGAGCAGTACTTC.

V and J are TRBV5-1 and TRBJ2-7; D is perhaps TRBD1 (6 bases). Per germline, CDR1 SGHRS and CDR2 YFSETQ. Trimming took off 0 bases at V and 6 bases at J, with 16 bases between the two ends. The CDR3 covers 15 residues. The CDR3 DNA reads as TGCGCCAGCAGCTTGGCTACGGGACACCCCCTCGAGCAGTACTTC. This gives the protein CASSLATGHPLEQYF.

V gene TRBV27 combines with J gene TRBJ1-3; D remains ambiguous. Germline V gene sequence: CDR1 MNHEY, CDR2 SMNVEV (reference sequence). Trimming removed 8 bases at V and 0 bases at J, with 11 bases between. CDR3 size: 14 residues. In DNA, the CDR3 is TGTGCCAGCCGCGGGTGGTCCTCTGGAAACACCATATATTTT. Its translation is CASRGWSSGNTIYF.

This chain joins TRBV9 and TRBJ1-4; maybe TRBD1 (5 bases). The CDR3 is made up of 13 amino acids. The V and J ends lost 0 bases and 14 bases respectively, with 14 bases between them. The germline V gene has CDR1 SGDLS and CDR2 YYNGEE. CDR3 coding DNA: TGTGCCAGCAGCGTAGTAGGGGCAGGTCGTCTGTTTTTT. Protein: CASSVVGAGRLFF.

This rearrangement joins TRBV27 to TRBJ2-1, with TRBD2 as a possible D gene (5 bases). V lost 5 bases and J lost 6, with 23 bases in between. This CDR3 spans 17 amino acids. Germline V gene sequence: CDR1 MNHEY, CDR2 SMNVEV (reference sequence). CDR3 nucleotides: TGTGCCAGCAGTACGTGGACGGCCGAGAGGAGGTCCAATGAGCAGTTCTTC. It encodes CASSTWTAERRSNEQFF.

The rearrangement uses TRBV11-2 and TRBJ1-6; 7 bases line up with TRBD1. This CDR3 is 15 amino acids long. From germline, CDR1 is SGHAT and CDR2 FQNNGV. With V trimmed by 5 bases and J by 7 bases, 8 bases remained unmatched. The CDR3 DNA reads as TGTGCCAGCAGCGAGGGGGCAGGGTGGAATTCACCCCTCCACTTT. Encoded protein: CASSEGAGWNSPLHF.